One TCR beta chain is described in this entry. Only in-frame clones appear in the TCRdb table, and some are missing; sequencing was by immunoSEQ multiplex PCR. The sample has roughly 250,000 clones, approximately 79% seen once. The sample belongs to a study of blood T cell repertoires in COVID-19. Turning to the study itself: Collection of acute and convalescent COVID-19 samples took place in the United States, Italy and Spain. In each case, the material was cDNA or gDNA derived from T cells, B-cell-depleted T cells, or PBMCs.

In germline, CDR1 is MDHEN, CDR2 SYDVKM. The CDR3 is 14 amino acids. V dropped 2 bases and J dropped 5 bases, with 13 bases sitting between them. The chain joins TRBV28 to TRBJ2-7; D possibly corresponds to TRBD1 (5 bases). The receptor comes from a woman aged 35 to 49 with active or convalescent COVID-19. The specimen sequenced was peripheral blood. CDR3 loop: CASSLLGVIDEQYF. The CDR3 bases are TGTGCCAGCAGTTTACTAGGGGTCATCGACGAGCAGTACTTC.